These T cell receptor beta chains were read from a single sample in a study of neoadjuvant nivolumab and ipilimumab in lung cancer. Some clones are missing from TCRdb's copy, which holds only in-frame ones; the method was immunoSEQ multiplex PCR. The table has 8,500 to 10,000 clones, nearly 85% seen once; the top ten hold 8%. Material: tumor tissue, obtained after neoadjuvant nivolumab, alone or with ipilimumab, at or shortly before surgery. Receptors originate from an adult with non-small cell lung cancer. CDR3s include the opening cysteine and the closing phenylalanine or tryptophan. The D gene is left open where the match is weak. Clone size, where shown, is once, few, many, or a class for clones that have expanded.

>TRBD1|TRBV10-2|-|TRBJ1-5
TGCGCCAGCAGCGTACAGGGGAACCAGCCCCAGCATTTT
CASSVQGNQPQHF
>-|TRBV7-2|-|TRBJ1-4
TGTGCCAGCAGCTTAGGGCCAGCCAGTACCTCTAATGAAAAACTGTTTTTT
CASSLGPASTSNEKLFF
>TRBD1|TRBV7-9|-|TRBJ1-2
TGTGCCAGCAGAAATGGGGACAGGGAAGGGTATGGCTACACCTTC
CASRNGDREGYGYTF
>TRBD1|TRBV4-1|once|TRBJ2-3
TGCGCCAGCAGCCGCCGGGCAGGGGGCGATCCAGATACGCAGTATTTT
CASSRRAGGDPDTQYF
>-|TRBV5-1|-|TRBJ2-5
TGCGCCAGCAGCTTGGAGAAGGAGACCCAGTACTTC
CASSLEKETQYF
>TRBD1|TRBV18|-|TRBJ1-1
TGTGCCAGCTCGCGACAGGGTAACACTGAAGCTTTCTTT
CASSRQGNTEAFF
>-|TRBV7-9|-|TRBJ1-2
TGTGCCAGCAGCTTAGCGCTATGGGGGTACTATGGCTACACCTTC
CASSLALWGYYGYTF
>-|TRBV12-1|-|TRBJ2-7
TGTGCCAGCAGTCGATCCGGGACTAGCGGAACCTACGAGCAGTACTTC
CASSRSGTSGTYEQYF
>-|TRBV9|-|TRBJ2-7
TGTGCCAGCAGCGCTCTGGACAGCTCCTACGAGCAGTACTTC
CASSALDSSYEQYF
>-|TRBV5-4|once|TRBJ2-1
TGTGCCAGCAGCTTGGGGGGAGTGCGGGCCCGAACCTACAATGAGCAGTTCTTC
CASSLGGVRARTYNEQFF
>-|TRBV27|few|TRBJ1-2
TGTGCCAGCAGGTCTCTCAGGGACTATGGCTACACCTTC
CASRSLRDYGYTF
>-|TRBV18|-|TRBJ1-5
TGTGCCAGCTCACCCGGGGCAGGAGGTCAGCCCCAGCATTTT
CASSPGAGGQPQHF
>-|TRBV19|-|TRBJ1-1
TGTGCCAGTAGTAAGAGGAGCGCCCAGGGGAGGAACACTGAAGCTTTCTTT
CASSKRSAQGRNTEAFF
>TRBD1|TRBV4-2|-|TRBJ2-7
TGTGCCAGCAGCCAAGGTGCAGGACAGGGGATTGGTCGCCCCTACGAGCAGTACTTC
CASSQGAGQGIGRPYEQYF
>-|TRBV11-2|-|TRBJ2-5
TGTGCCAGCAGCTCTCAACTAGTGGGGGAGACCCAGTACTTC
CASSSQLVGETQYF
>-|TRBV7-9|once|TRBJ2-3
TGTGCCAGCAGCCAAGATGGGGGTGGCACAGATACGCAGTATTTT
CASSQDGGGTDTQYF
>-|TRBV7-9|-|TRBJ2-7
TGTGCCAGCAGCCCGGGACCAAACTACGAGCAGTACTTC
CASSPGPNYEQYF
>-|TRBV9|-|TRBJ2-1
TGTGCCAGCAGCGTAGGGTACAATGAGCAGTTCTTC
CASSVGYNEQFF
>-|TRBV9|-|TRBJ1-4
TGTGCCAGCAGCCCCAACACGGGGTTCGGGGAAAAACTGTTTTTT
CASSPNTGFGEKLFF
>-|TRBV19|-|TRBJ1-5
TGTGCCAGTACCTTTCTGGGAAATCAGCCCCAGCATTTT
CASTFLGNQPQHF
>-|TRBV6-5|-|TRBJ1-5
TGTGCCAGCTCGTCGGCAGGGCGCAATCAGCCCCAGCATTTT
CASSSAGRNQPQHF
>TRBD2|TRBV29-1|-|TRBJ2-7
TGCAGCGTGGGTAGCGGGAGGGCCTCCTACGAGCAGTACTTC
CSVGSGRASYEQYF
>TRBD1|TRBV30|-|TRBJ2-7
TGTGCCTTGGTACGGGACAGTTTAGCGGAGCAGTACTTC
CALVRDSLAEQYF
>-|TRBV4-1|-|TRBJ2-3
TGCGCCAGCAGCCTTCTTGGTGGTGGGAGCGTTACAGATACGCAGTATTTT
CASSLLGGGSVTDTQYF
>-|TRBV10-3|-|TRBJ1-1
TGTGCCATCAGTGAGTCGAAGGGGGTGAGGACTGAAGCTTTCTTT
CAISESKGVRTEAFF
>TRBD1|TRBV7-2|-|TRBJ2-3
TGTGCCAGCAGCTTGACAGGGTGGACGGGAGATACGCAGTATTTT
CASSLTGWTGDTQYF
>-|TRBV30|-|TRBJ1-2
TGTGCCTGGAGTGTAGGGCGGGACCATCACTTC
CAWSVGRDHHF
>-|TRBV30|-|TRBJ1-2
TGTGCCTGGAGTGTAAAGGGCGAGAGGGTCGGTGGCTACACCTTC
CAWSVKGERVGGYTF
>TRBD1|TRBV29-1|-|TRBJ2-2
TGCAGCGTTCGAAACAGGGGGCCCGGGGAGCTGTTTTTT
CSVRNRGPGELFF
>-|TRBV7-9|once|TRBJ1-5
TGTGCCAGCAGCTTACAAGGGTTAGGTCAGCCCCAGCATTTT
CASSLQGLGQPQHF
>TRBD2|TRBV6-1|-|TRBJ2-3
TGTGCCAGCAGTGAGATAGTAGCGGGACCCACAGATACGCAGTATTTT
CASSEIVAGPTDTQYF
>TRBD2|TRBV18|-|TRBJ2-7
TGTGCCAGCTCACCGGGGAGGGGTGCCTACGAGCAGTACTTC
CASSPGRGAYEQYF